The 8 T cell receptor beta chains listed next were all sequenced from one sample in a study of PD-1 blockade in classical Hodgkin lymphoma. Time point denoted: cycle 4 day 1 (C4D1), after more than 5 weeks of nivolumab. Exposure to brentuximab vedotin varied, and each patient had relapsed following autologous stem cell transplantation. Repertoires were generated with immunoSEQ multiplex PCR, while TCRdb's copy carries only in-frame clones and drops some. Here the sample spans 30,000 to 50,000 clones, about three quarters being singletons. Specimen: peripheral blood mononuclear cells (PBMCs), collected before the fourth cycle of nivolumab. The receptors originated from a human donor with classical Hodgkin lymphoma.

The rearrangement uses TRBV28 and TRBJ1-1; D perhaps matches TRBD1 (6 bases). V was pared by 6 bases and J by 1 base, with 21 bases between. The CDR3 contains 17 residues. From germline, CDR1 is MDHEN and CDR2 SYDVKM. For the CDR3, the DNA is TGTGCCAGCAGAGGAGGCGGGACACTCCCCCGGAACACTGAAGCTTTCTTT. Translating gives CASRGGGTLPRNTEAFF. The full variable domain, its missing parts supplied by reference TRBV28 and TRBJ1-1, is DVKVTQSSRYLVKRTGEKVFLECVQDMDHENMFWYRQDPGLGLRLIYFSYDVKMKEKGDIPEGYSVSREKKERFSLILESASTNQTSMYLCASRGGGTLPRNTEAFFGQGTRLTVV.

The V gene is TRBV5-1, the J gene TRBJ2-2; 9 bases fit TRBD1. The germline gives CDR1 SGHRS, CDR2 YFSETQ. V was pared by 4 bases and J by 1 base, with 2 bases of the junction left unmatched. The CDR3 loop spans 15 amino acids. CDR3 nucleotides: TGCGCCAGCAGCGTGGGACAGGGGAACACCGGGGAGCTGTTTTTT. Translation gives CASSVGQGNTGELFF.

The chain uses TRBV30 and TRBJ1-2; D gene unclear. The CDR3 extends over 10 amino acids. CDR1 and CDR2 from the germline V gene are GTSNPN and SVGIG (reference sequence). DNA for the CDR3: TGTGCGATGTCCTACTATGGCTACACCTTC. Its translation: CAMSYYGYTF.

This chain links TRBV5-6 with TRBJ2-3; the D is unclear. Deletions cut 5 bases from V and 3 bases from J, with 22 bases between. Germline CDR1 is SGHDT and CDR2 is YYEEEE. The CDR3 runs to 17 residues. The CDR3 sequence: CASSLVPGPGTTDTQYF. The CDR3 DNA follows: TGTGCCAGCAGTCTTGTTCCCGGGCCCGGCACGACAGATACGCAGTATTTT.

The chain is built from TRBV5-1 and TRBJ2-7, with D uncertain. Trimming shortened V by 0 bases and J by 0 bases, and 10 bases separated the two germline ends. This CDR3 comprises 15 residues. Germline CDR1 and CDR2: SGHRS and YFSETQ. The CDR3 is CASSLGTLSSYEQYF. The CDR3 region has the DNA TGCGCCAGCAGCTTGGGCACCCTTTCCTCCTACGAGCAGTACTTC.

The chain links TRBV27 to TRBJ2-5; TRBD1 is a possible D gene (5 bases). Germline CDR1 reads MNHEY; CDR2 reads SMNVEV (reference sequence). The CDR3 runs to 14 residues. V lost 5 bases to trimming and J lost 7 bases, with 17 bases between them. CDR3 amino acids: CASSPTAPHGTQYF. DNA of the CDR3: TGTGCCAGCAGTCCGACAGCCCCGCATGGGACCCAGTACTTC.

The count of this clone is one. An end of the junction differs from the germline gene, which may be a read error. V usage is TRBV5-1 and J usage is TRBJ2-1, with a weak D call TRBD2 (7 bases). The length of the CDR3 is 16 residues. CDR1 is SGHRS, CDR2 YFSETQ, per germline. The CDR3 protein is CASSLGGRGPYNEQFF. The CDR3 DNA sequence: TGCGCCAGCAGCTTGGGTGGGCGGGGGCCCTATAATGAGCAGTTCTTC. Variable domain in full (rest from reference TRBV5-1 and TRBJ2-1): KAGVTQTPRYLIKTRGQQVTLSCSPISGHRSVSWYQQTPGQGLQFLFEYFSETQRNKGNFPGRFSGRQFSNSRSEMNVSTLELGDSALYLCASSLGGRGPYNEQFFGPGTRLTVL.

This chain joins TRBV7-2 and TRBJ2-1, with TRBD2 matching over 7 bases. CDR3 size: 15 residues. Germline trimming cut 1 base from V and 6 bases from J; bases unmatched to any gene: 6. Germline loops: CDR1 SGHTA, CDR2 FQGNSA. The CDR3 here is CASSLEGDYPNEQFF. In DNA form, the CDR3 reads TGTGCCAGCAGCTTAGAAGGGGACTACCCCAATGAGCAGTTCTTC.